One T cell receptor beta chain is described in this entry. Its antigen is still unknown. The source of the sample is a study of vaccination and CD4 T cells after COVID-19. CD4+ T cells that had been cultured provided DNA sequenced with the Oncomine TCR Beta short-read assay. TCRdb processed the PCR reads anew with MiXCR; each CDR3 protein has one entry. Here the sample spans roughly 9,000 distinct CDR3 sequences, roughly 24% being singletons. Trimming shortened V by 7 bases and J by 5 bases, and 8 bases separated the two germline ends. The CDR3 runs 11 residues. Germline CDR1 is SNHLY and CDR2 is FYNNEI. Treatment of the sample: roughly 11-day PBMC culture with coronavirus spike peptide pools or control peptides (ViraFEST assay). Positivity by PCR occurred from March to December 2020, a period that predated US Alpha, Beta and Delta variants.

The chain employs TRBV2 and TRBJ1-1, with D possibly being TRBD1 (5 bases). Specimen: CD4+ T cells from blood, cultured in vitro, collected after SARS-CoV-2 vaccination. The receptor's source is a human donor who had recovered from COVID-19. For the CDR3, the DNA is TGTGCCAGCATTGAGGGGACTGAAGCTTTCTTT. This gives the protein CASIEGTEAFF. Combining the CDR3 with reference TRBV2 and TRBJ1-1 gives the whole variable domain EPEVTQTPSHQVTQMGQEVILRCVPISNHLYFYWYRQILGQKVEFLVSFYNNEISEKSEIFDDQFSVERPDGSNFTLKIRSTKLEDSAMYFCASIEGTEAFFGQGTRLTVV.